The rows below give T cell receptor beta chains drawn from one sample of a study of blood T cell repertoires in COVID-19. Libraries were prepared by immunoSEQ multiplex PCR; TCRdb keeps only in-frame clonotypes and omits some of them. The sample records more than 75,000 clones, almost 90% being singletons. The sequencing input was peripheral blood. The receptor source for this set is a woman of 80 years or more with acute or convalescent COVID-19. Each CDR3 is given with its conserved first and last residue. A D gene is named only where the DNA matches it firmly. Clone sizes are given selectively: once, few, many, or a class where the clone is expanded.

d_call,v_call,j_call,clone_size,cdr3_nt,cdr3_aa
.,TRBV4-3,TRBJ2-3,.,TGCGCCAGCAGCCAAGATCATAGAGATACGCAGTATTTT,CASSQDHRDTQYF
.,TRBV7-9,TRBJ2-5,.,TGTGCCAGCAGCTTTCGGACCGGGGTAGAGGAGACCCAGTACTTC,CASSFRTGVEETQYF
.,TRBV30,TRBJ1-2,.,TGTGCCTGGGTGCCGGGGGGGGCGGCAGGCTACACCTTC,CAWVPGGAAGYTF
.,TRBV7-3,TRBJ2-5,.,TGTGCCAGCAGCTTACGTCCGGGAGAGTATGAGACCCAGTACTTC,CASSLRPGEYETQYF
TRBD1,TRBV18,TRBJ1-4,.,TGTGCCAGCTCAAGAGGGGGCGAAAAACTGTTTTTT,CASSRGGEKLFF
TRBD1,TRBV10-3,TRBJ1-2,.,TGTGCCTTAAGACAGGGGGAGGGCTATGGCTACACCTTC,CALRQGEGYGYTF
.,TRBV12-3/TRBV12-4,TRBJ1-2,.,TGTGCCAGCAACCCGGGGGGGAACTATGGCTACACCTTC,CASNPGGNYGYTF
.,TRBV28,TRBJ1-4,.,TGTGCCAGCACCCCGGGTGCAACTAATGAAAAACTGTTTTTT,CASTPGATNEKLFF
.,TRBV3-1/TRBV3-2,TRBJ2-7,.,TGTGCCAGCAGCCTATACTTCTACGAGCAGTACTTC,CASSLYFYEQYF
TRBD2,TRBV2,TRBJ2-3,.,TGTGCCAGCAGTGAAGGTAGCGGGGGGAACACAGATACGCAGTATTTT,CASSEGSGGNTDTQYF
TRBD1,TRBV7-9,TRBJ1-2,.,TGTGCCAGCAGCCCCTCGGACAGGGGTAAAGGCTACACCTTC,CASSPSDRGKGYTF
TRBD1,TRBV5-3,TRBJ2-7,.,TGTGCCAGAACCAGGACAGGGGGAACCGAGCAGTACTTC,CARTRTGGTEQYF
.,TRBV2,TRBJ1-2,.,TGTGCCAGCAGTCGCGACGGACTCTATGGCTACACCTTC,CASSRDGLYGYTF
.,TRBV3-1/TRBV3-2,TRBJ2-1,.,TGTGCCAGCAGCGTTCCCGGGTCTCAATACAATGAGCAGTTCTTC,CASSVPGSQYNEQFF
TRBD2,TRBV6-4,TRBJ2-1,once,TGTGCCAGCAGTGAGGCGGGAGGGAGGAATGAGCAGTTCTTC,CASSEAGGRNEQFF
.,TRBV9,TRBJ1-1,.,TGTGCCAGCAGCGTAGAGGAGGGCGACACTGAAGCTTTCTTT,CASSVEEGDTEAFF
TRBD1,TRBV2,TRBJ2-7,.,TGTGCCAGCAAGGGAACAGGGGGTCCGTACGAGCAGTACTTC,CASKGTGGPYEQYF
.,TRBV5-1,TRBJ2-1,once,TGCGCCAGCAGCTCCCAGGGGCAGGGGAGCAGGTCCTACAATGAGCAGTTCTTC,CASSSQGQGSRSYNEQFF
.,TRBV30,TRBJ1-5,.,TGTGCCTGGAGTCTGAGCGGTATGGGGCCCCAGCATTTT,CAWSLSGMGPQHF
.,TRBV9,TRBJ2-7,.,TGTGCCAGCAGCGGAACACTAGCCGGCGAGCAGTACTTC,CASSGTLAGEQYF
.,TRBV5-1,TRBJ1-3,few,TGCGCCAGCAGGGGAGAGGGGGCTGGAAACACCATATATTTT,CASRGEGAGNTIYF
.,TRBV11-3,TRBJ2-7,.,TGTGCCAGCAGCTTAGATGGGGGCGCCGACTACGAGCAGTACTTC,CASSLDGGADYEQYF
.,TRBV3-1/TRBV3-2,TRBJ2-7,.,TGTGCCAGCAGCCATGAGGGAAAAGAGCAGTACTTC,CASSHEGKEQYF
.,TRBV15,TRBJ1-2,once,TGTGCCACCAGCAGGGAGACCTCGGTCCATGGCTACACCTTC,CATSRETSVHGYTF
.,TRBV7-2,TRBJ1-4,.,TGTGCCAGCAGCTTGGGCAGGGTTGGGGAAAAACTGTTTTTT,CASSLGRVGEKLFF
TRBD1,TRBV5-1,TRBJ2-1,.,TGCGCCAGCAGCCCCCGGCCCCCAAGGGACAGCAATTACGTCTACAATGAGCAGTTCTTC,CASSPRPPRDSNYVYNEQFF
TRBD1,TRBV19,TRBJ2-1,.,TGTGCCAGTAGTAGGACAGGTGGGGGCGGTGAGCAGTTCTTC,CASSRTGGGGEQFF
TRBD2,TRBV6-4,TRBJ2-3,many,TGTGCCAGCAGTCTTACCGGGGGGGTGGATACGCAGTATTTT,CASSLTGGVDTQYF
.,TRBV7-2,TRBJ2-2,.,TGTGCCAGCAGCTTCAATGACAGGAGAAACACCGGGGAGCTGTTTTTT,CASSFNDRRNTGELFF
.,TRBV14,TRBJ1-1,.,TGTGCCAGCAGCCAAGATGGGGCCCGAGGCACTGAAGCTTTCTTT,CASSQDGARGTEAFF
TRBD1,TRBV9,TRBJ2-7,once,TGTGCCAGCAGCCTGCGACAGGGTGAGCAGTACTTC,CASSLRQGEQYF